The 22 T cell receptor beta chains below all came from one sample that was sequenced in a study of control samples from healthy donors and cancer patients. Method: immunoSEQ multiplex PCR; TCRdb's copy keeps in-frame clones and lacks some. This table holds some 78,000 clones, 85% to 90% found once. The specimen was blood. All receptors come from an older woman in good health.

J is TRBJ2-3 and V is TRBV4-2; the match to TRBD2 covers 8 bases. The CDR3 length is 16 residues. CDR1 and CDR2 from the germline V gene are LGHNA and YNFKEQ. The trim removed 1 base at V and 5 bases at J, leaving 8 bases unmatched. CDR3 DNA: TGTGCCAGCAGCCAAGCGCCAGCGGGAGTTGGAGATACGCAGTATTTT. Protein sequence: CASSQAPAGVGDTQYF.

This chain joins TRBV11-3 and TRBJ2-3; 12 nucleotides match TRBD2. CDR3 length: 18 amino acids. Trimming took 4 bases from V and 4 from J; bases not matched to a gene: 12. Germline V gene lookup returns CDR1 SGHNT and CDR2 YENEEA. The CDR3 here is CASSSTSLAGGPADTQYF. For the CDR3, the DNA is TGTGCCAGCAGCTCAACATCCCTAGCGGGGGGGCCGGCAGATACGCAGTATTTT.

The V and J genes are TRBV9 and TRBJ2-2, with 8 bases fitting TRBD1. Germline V lookup: CDR1 SGDLS, CDR2 YYNGEE. This CDR3 has 16 residues. Germline trimming cut 0 bases from V and 2 bases from J; bases unmatched to any gene: 3. The CDR3 protein is CASSVAGGRNTGELFF. In DNA form, the CDR3 reads TGTGCCAGCAGCGTAGCAGGGGGCCGAAACACCGGGGAGCTGTTTTTT. Full variable domain (missing parts from reference TRBV9 and TRBJ2-2): DSGVTQTPKHLITATGQRVTLRCSPRSGDLSVYWYQQSLDQGLQFLIQYYNGEERAKGNILERFSAQQFPDLHSELNLSSLELGDSALYFCASSVAGGRNTGELFFGEGSRLTVL.

The chain couples TRBV2 to TRBJ1-2; D remains unclear. Germline loops: CDR1 SNHLY, CDR2 FYNNEI. The CDR3 runs 16 residues. Between the trimmed V and J ends, which lost 3 bases and 4 bases, there was a span of 18 bases. The CDR3 DNA follows: TGTGCCAGCAGTGATCCGAGGGAGCTCCTCGGCTATGGCTACACCTTC. This translates into CASSDPRELLGYGYTF.

This chain links TRBV28 with TRBJ1-4, with D tentatively TRBD1 (5 bases). The CDR3 consists of 11 residues. The V and J ends lost 11 bases and 8 bases respectively, with 12 bases between them. Germline-derived CDR1 and CDR2 are MDHEN and SYDVKM. The CDR3 region is CAGGRAEKLFF. As DNA, the CDR3 is TGTGCCGGGGGGAGGGCCGAAAAACTGTTTTTT.

The V and J genes are TRBV3-1 (or the pseudogene TRBV3-2) and TRBJ1-3; D remains unclear. Trimming removed 0 bases at V and 1 base at J, with 10 bases between. In germline, CDR1 is LGHDT, CDR2 YNNKEL (reference sequence). The CDR3 is made up of 16 amino acids. Here the CDR3 reads CASSQEFLKSGNTIYF. The CDR3 bases are TGTGCCAGCAGCCAAGAATTTCTAAAATCTGGAAACACCATATATTTT.

This clone has a handful of counts. The chain links TRBV6-4 to TRBJ2-1, with unresolved D. With 3 bases removed from V and 7 bases from J, the gap between germline ends came to 10 bases. The germline gives CDR1 MRHNA, CDR2 SNTAGT. This CDR3 has 13 residues. CDR3 loop: CASSENSQNEQFF. The CDR3 region has the DNA TGTGCCAGCAGTGAAAACAGCCAAAATGAGCAGTTCTTC.

The rearrangement uses TRBV7-9 and TRBJ1-2, with a weak D call TRBD1 (6 bases). V lost 1 base and J lost 2, with 14 bases in between. This CDR3 contains 16 residues. Germline V CDR1 and CDR2: SEHNR, FQNEAQ (reference sequence). CDR3 loop: CASSLGSAGANYGYTF. The CDR3 DNA reads as TGTGCCAGCAGCTTAGGGTCGGCAGGGGCAAACTATGGCTACACCTTC.

The V and J genes are TRBV6-2 or TRBV6-3 and TRBJ2-1; D uncertain. Germline V CDR1 and CDR2: MNHEY, SVGEGT. V was clipped by 0 bases and J by 7 bases, with 7 bases between them. CDR3 length equals 13 residues. The CDR3 sequence is CASSYSMFNEQFF. The CDR3 DNA sequence: TGTGCCAGCAGTTACTCAATGTTTAATGAGCAGTTCTTC.

The rearrangement links TRBV28 to TRBJ2-7, with 10 positions matching TRBD1. This CDR3 spans 14 amino acids. V lost 6 bases to trimming and J lost 6 bases; unmatched junction nucleotides: 8. Germline values: CDR1 MDHEN, CDR2 SYDVKM. CDR3 nucleotide sequence: TGTGCCAGCAGCCCACCGGGACAGGGGCTCGAGCAGTACTTC. It encodes CASSPPGQGLEQYF. Looking up the rest from reference TRBV28 and TRBJ2-7 gives the full variable domain: DVKVTQSSRYLVKRTGEKVFLECVQDMDHENMFWYRQDPGLGLRLIYFSYDVKMKEKGDIPEGYSVSREKKERFSLILESASTNQTSMYLCASSPPGQGLEQYFGPGTRLTVT.

The chain links TRBV5-1 to TRBJ1-2, with 12 bases aligning to TRBD1. Trimming took 3 bases from V and 7 from J; bases not matched to a gene: 7. Germline V gives CDR1 SGHRS, CDR2 YFSETQ. The CDR3 covers 15 residues. CDR3 amino acids: CASSSSGTGGSGYTF. For the CDR3, the DNA is TGCGCCAGCAGCTCATCCGGGACAGGGGGCTCTGGCTACACCTTC.

The chain carries TRBV7-2 and TRBJ2-2; 8 bases align to TRBD2. This CDR3 has 18 amino acids. Germline V gene sequence: CDR1 SGHTA, CDR2 FQGNSA. The trim removed 5 bases at V and 1 base at J, leaving 12 bases unmatched. The CDR3 reads CASSAAGRGRQNTGELFF. CDR3 DNA: TGTGCCAGCAGCGCTGCGGGTCGCGGGAGGCAGAACACCGGGGAGCTGTTTTTT.

The DNA for the CDR3 is TGTGCCAGCAGCCAAGATCTATACACTGAAGCTTTCTTT. It translates to CASSQDLYTEAFF. V gene TRBV14 combines with J gene TRBJ1-1; D is uncertain. The V gene lost 0 bases and the J gene lost 3 bases, with 5 bases spanning the gap. Germline CDR1 SGHDN, CDR2 FVKESK. The CDR3 runs 13 residues.

The rearrangement links TRBV5-6 to TRBJ2-7; perhaps TRBD2 as D (6 bases). The length of the CDR3 is 15 residues. V lost 3 bases, J lost 5 bases, and 18 bases lay in between. CDR1 is SGHDT and CDR2 is YYEEEE in the germline V gene. CDR3 DNA sequence: TGTGCCAGCAGCTACGGGAGTAGGACCCCCCACGAGCAGTACTTC. This gives the protein CASSYGSRTPHEQYF. The full variable domain, in which reference TRBV5-6 and TRBJ2-7 provide the parts outside the CDR3, is DAGVTQSPTHLIKTRGQQVTLRCSPKSGHDTVSWYQQALGQGPQFIFQYYEEEERQRGNFPDRFSGHQFPNYSSELNVNALLLGDSALYLCASSYGSRTPHEQYFGPGTRLTVT.

J is TRBJ1-4 and V is TRBV19, with a possible D match to TRBD1 (6 bases). CDR1 and CDR2 from the germline V gene are LNHDA and SQIVND (reference sequence). There are 14 residues in the CDR3. Trimming removed 3 bases at V and 3 bases at J, with 8 bases between. The CDR3 DNA reads TGTGCCAGTAGTATCCGACAGGCTAATGAAAAACTGTTTTTT. Encoded protein: CASSIRQANEKLFF.

This clone was recorded only once. The chain recombines TRBV6-5 with TRBJ1-2, with a tentative D call TRBD1 (5 bases). The germline V gene has CDR1 MNHEY and CDR2 SVGAGI. With 4 bases removed from V and 1 base from J, the gap between germline ends came to 13 bases. This CDR3 comprises 15 residues. The CDR3 nucleotides are TGTGCCAGCAGTTCCGGGACGGCGCGTAACTATGGCTACACCTTC. Protein sequence: CASSSGTARNYGYTF.

This CDR3 reads CASSVDSETEAFF. DNA for the CDR3: TGTGCCAGTAGTGTGGACAGCGAAACAGAAGCTTTCTTT. This chain links TRBV19 with TRBJ1-1; maybe TRBD1 (6 bases). The CDR3 consists of 13 residues. The V gene lost 5 bases and the J gene lost 8 bases, with 15 bases spanning the gap. Germline CDR1 is LNHDA and CDR2 is SQIVND (reference sequence).

The chain links TRBV7-9 to TRBJ1-2; TRBD1 aligns across 8 bases. Germline trimming cut 6 bases from V and 5 bases from J; bases unmatched to any gene: 8. The V gene's germline CDR1 is SEHNR and CDR2 FQNEAQ (reference sequence). The CDR3 length is 14 residues. The CDR3 DNA reads TGTGCCAGCAGTCAGGGGGCAGAAGTTTATGGCTACACCTTC. Amino acid sequence: CASSQGAEVYGYTF.

This clone turned up a few times. The chain carries TRBV2 and TRBJ1-2; maybe TRBD1 (6 bases). This CDR3 comprises 15 residues. V shed 4 bases and J shed 5 bases, with 17 bases lying between them. Germline CDR1 is SNHLY and CDR2 is FYNNEI. The CDR3 DNA follows: TGTGCCAGCAGTGCAAACAGGGATGGACTTTATGGCTACACCTTC. Its translation is CASSANRDGLYGYTF. Looking up the rest from reference TRBV2 and TRBJ1-2 gives the full variable domain: EPEVTQTPSHQVTQMGQEVILRCVPISNHLYFYWYRQILGQKVEFLVSFYNNEISEKSEIFDDQFSVERPDGSNFTLKIRSTKLEDSAMYFCASSANRDGLYGYTFGSGTRLTVV.

V is TRBV3-1 (or the pseudogene TRBV3-2) and J is TRBJ2-1, with D tentatively TRBD2 (5 bases). V was cut by 3 bases and J by 0 bases, with 12 bases left in between. Germline V lookup: CDR1 LGHDT, CDR2 YNNKEL (reference sequence). The length of the CDR3 is 16 residues. This CDR3 is CASSHRTGSSYNEQFF. In nucleotides, the CDR3 is TGTGCCAGCAGCCACCGGACGGGAAGCTCCTACAATGAGCAGTTCTTC.

This clone was picked up a small number of times. Other nucleotide sequences from this sample produce the same CDR3. V usage is TRBV30 and J usage is TRBJ2-5; D is unclear. The V end lost 1 base, the J end lost 1 base, and 7 bases lay between the germline ends. In germline, CDR1 is GTSNPN, CDR2 SVGIG (reference sequence). The length of the CDR3 is 13 residues. CDR3 DNA: TGTGCCTGGAGTGGGACGGTCCAAGAGACCCAGTACTTC. Protein: CAWSGTVQETQYF.

The chain has TRBV11-3 and TRBJ1-2, with D unclear. CDR1 SGHNT and CDR2 YENEEA come from the germline V gene. V lost 2 bases, J lost 7 bases, and 8 bases lay in between. The length of the CDR3 is 12 residues. This CDR3 is CASSLHRGGYTF. The CDR3 DNA reads TGTGCCAGCAGCTTACATCGGGGTGGCTACACCTTC. The variable domain in full, with the rest retrieved from reference TRBV11-3 and TRBJ1-2, is EAGVVQSPRYKIIEKKQPVAFWCNPISGHNTLYWYLQNLGQGPELLIRYENEEAVDDSQLPKDRFSAERLKGVDSTLKIQPAELGDSAVYLCASSLHRGGYTFGSGTRLTVV.